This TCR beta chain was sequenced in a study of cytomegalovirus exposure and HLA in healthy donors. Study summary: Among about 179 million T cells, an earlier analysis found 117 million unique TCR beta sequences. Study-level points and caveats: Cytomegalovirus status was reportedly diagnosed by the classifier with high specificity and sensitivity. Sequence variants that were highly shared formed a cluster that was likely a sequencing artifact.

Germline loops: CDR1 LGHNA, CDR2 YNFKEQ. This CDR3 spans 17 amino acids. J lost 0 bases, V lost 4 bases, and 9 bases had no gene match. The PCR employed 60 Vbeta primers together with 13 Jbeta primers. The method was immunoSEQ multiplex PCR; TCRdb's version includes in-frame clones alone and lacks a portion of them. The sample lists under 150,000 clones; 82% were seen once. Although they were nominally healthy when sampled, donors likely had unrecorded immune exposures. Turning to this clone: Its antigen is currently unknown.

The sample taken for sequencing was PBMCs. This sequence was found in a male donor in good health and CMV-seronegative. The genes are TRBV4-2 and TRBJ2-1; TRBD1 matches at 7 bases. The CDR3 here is CASSLSTGSPSYNEQFF. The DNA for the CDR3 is TGTGCCAGCAGCCTCTCGACAGGGAGTCCCTCCTACAATGAGCAGTTCTTC.